A selection of T cell receptor beta chains follows, all from one sample in a study of long-term antiretroviral therapy in people with HIV. Clones were sequenced by immunoSEQ multiplex PCR, and TCRdb holds only the in-frame ones, with some missing. This sample has approximately 45,000 clones, with roughly nine tenths found just once. The source was unsorted PBMCs, collected 0.1 years before starting antiretroviral therapy. The source is a woman aged 45-59 years with HIV. Each CDR3 is given with its conserved first and last residue. A D gene is named only where the DNA matches it firmly. Some rows have no size entry. The others give once, few or many, or a class for an expanded clone.

CDR3 protein	CDR3 DNA	clone size	D gene	V gene	J gene
CAWSRRTSSNQPQHF	TGTGCCTGGAGCCGGAGGACAAGTAGCAATCAGCCCCAGCATTTT	.	.	TRBV30	TRBJ1-5
CASSLNAAFGRGQPQHF	TGTGCCAGCAGTTTAAACGCCGCGTTCGGGCGGGGACAGCCCCAGCATTTT	.	.	TRBV28	TRBJ1-5
CASSVNSGGLSYNEQFF	TGTGCCAGCAGCGTAAATAGCGGGGGCCTTTCCTACAATGAGCAGTTCTTC	.	TRBD2	TRBV9	TRBJ2-1
CASSREGTDTQYF	TGTGCCAGCAGCCGAGAGGGGACAGATACGCAGTATTTT	.	.	TRBV11-3	TRBJ2-3
CASSPGTVGPPEQYF	TGTGCCAGCAGCCCCGGGACAGTGGGACCTCCCGAGCAGTACTTC	.	TRBD1	TRBV7-2	TRBJ2-7
CASSRAATGVLDTEAFF	TGTGCCAGCAGCCGAGCGGCGACAGGGGTTTTGGACACTGAAGCTTTCTTT	.	TRBD1	TRBV4-2	TRBJ1-1
CASSQDNRGQYGYTF	TGTGCCAGCAGCCAGGACAACAGGGGCCAATATGGCTACACCTTC	.	TRBD1	TRBV5-5	TRBJ1-2
CASSQLGGAIGELFF	TGTGCCAGCAGCCAGCTCGGGGGGGCCATCGGGGAGCTGTTTTTT	.	TRBD2	TRBV7-2	TRBJ2-2
CASSTGTGGFDQPQHF	TGTGCCAGTAGTACCGGGACAGGGGGTTTCGATCAGCCCCAGCATTTT	.	TRBD1	TRBV19	TRBJ1-5
CASSPRRQGRVYEQYF	TGCGCCAGCAGTCCGAGGAGACAGGGGAGGGTCTACGAGCAGTACTTC	.	.	TRBV5-1	TRBJ2-7
CASSIAHGTNNEKLFF	TGTGCCAGTAGTATTGCTCACGGGACCAACAATGAAAAACTGTTTTTT	.	.	TRBV19	TRBJ1-4
CASSLIAGGPNEQFF	TGTGCCAGCAGCTTGATAGCGGGGGGGCCGAATGAGCAGTTCTTC	.	TRBD2	TRBV5-8	TRBJ2-1
CASSSNYEQYF	TGCGCCAGCAGCTCCAACTACGAGCAGTACTTC	.	.	TRBV5-1	TRBJ2-7
CAISGTGQGKEETQYF	TGTGCCATCAGTGGAACGGGACAGGGGAAGGAAGAGACCCAGTACTTC	.	TRBD1	TRBV10-3	TRBJ2-5
CASSLGGGSILHF	TGTGCCAGCAGCTTAGGGGGAGGCAGTATCCTCCACTTT	.	.	TRBV11-2	TRBJ1-6
CASSSISTNTEAFF	TGTGCCAGCAGCTCAATATCCACGAACACTGAAGCTTTCTTT	.	.	TRBV5-6	TRBJ1-1
CASSQVDMGLSNQPQHF	TGCGCCAGCAGCCAAGTGGATATGGGGCTTAGCAATCAGCCCCAGCATTTT	.	.	TRBV4-1	TRBJ1-5
CASSHPRGGTDTQYF	TGTGCCAGCAGCCACCCCCGGGGGGGCACAGATACGCAGTATTTT	.	TRBD2	TRBV9	TRBJ2-3
CASSSSTGGYAGYTF	TGTGCCAGCAGTTCGTCCACAGGGGGCTATGCCGGCTACACCTTC	few	TRBD1	TRBV27	TRBJ1-2
CASSLALGQTNSPLHF	TGTGCCAGCAGCTTAGCTCTCGGACAAACTAATTCACCCCTCCACTTT	.	.	TRBV7-8	TRBJ1-6
CAISAGTDYEQYF	TGTGCCATCAGCGCCGGGACAGACTACGAGCAGTACTTC	.	TRBD1	TRBV10-3	TRBJ2-7
CAISESSPGQGYGYTF	TGTGCCATCAGTGAGTCTAGTCCAGGGCAGGGTTATGGCTACACCTTC	.	.	TRBV10-3	TRBJ1-2
CASSFGGGTTEQFF	TGTGCCAGCAGCTTCGGCGGGGGGACGACTGAGCAGTTCTTC	.	TRBD2	TRBV5-4	TRBJ2-1
CASSSLGYSEQFF	TGTGCCAGCAGCTCATTGGGATACAGTGAGCAGTTCTTC	.	.	TRBV11-2	TRBJ2-1
CASSGQLSTDTQYF	TGCGCCAGCAGTGGGCAATTAAGCACAGATACGCAGTATTTT	once	.	TRBV10-1	TRBJ2-3
CASRDRGDEQYF	TGTGCCAGCAGGGACAGGGGCGACGAGCAGTACTTC	.	TRBD1	TRBV2	TRBJ2-7
CASSLGQGNYGYTF	TGTGCCAGCAGCTTGGGACAGGGTAACTATGGCTACACCTTC	.	TRBD1	TRBV7-9	TRBJ1-2
CASSQDMNTEAFF	TGCGCCAGCAGCCAAGACATGAACACTGAAGCTTTCTTT	.	.	TRBV4-3	TRBJ1-1
CASSLSRSSYEQYF	TGTGCCAGCAGCTTATCGAGGAGCTCCTACGAGCAGTACTTC	.	.	TRBV7-2	TRBJ2-7
CASSQGRFGGDFNNEQFF	TGTGCCAGCAGCCAAGGACGGTTCGGGGGGGACTTTAACAATGAGCAGTTCTTC	.	TRBD2	TRBV4-2	TRBJ2-1
CASSPGGEYNSPLHF	TGTGCCAGCAGCCCAGGGGGCGAGTATAATTCACCCCTCCACTTT	.	TRBD1	TRBV6-4	TRBJ1-6
CASSINKPGGHYEQYF	TGTGCCAGTAGTATTAATAAACCCGGGGGGCACTACGAGCAGTACTTC	.	.	TRBV19	TRBJ2-7
CASSGLLLEQFF	TGCGCCAGCAGCGGACTGCTGCTGGAGCAGTTCTTC	.	.	TRBV5-1	TRBJ2-1
CASSGGTGETQYF	TGTGCCAGCAGTGGGGGGACTGGGGAGACCCAGTACTTC	.	.	TRBV2	TRBJ2-5
CASSPRDDYNEQFF	TGTGCCAGCAGCCCAAGGGACGACTACAATGAGCAGTTCTTC	few	.	TRBV9	TRBJ2-1
CAIKREVGTEAFF	TGTGCCATCAAAAGGGAAGTGGGCACTGAAGCTTTCTTT	few	.	TRBV10-3	TRBJ1-1
CAWSTGLAGGTDTQYF	TGTGCCTGGAGCACGGGACTAGCGGGGGGCACAGATACGCAGTATTTT	.	TRBD2	TRBV30	TRBJ2-3
CASSLGGFSNSPLHF	TGTGCCAGCAGCTTAGGAGGGTTCTCTAATTCACCCCTCCACTTT	few	.	TRBV7-9	TRBJ1-6
CASSEGSAWETQYF	TGTGCCAGCAGTGAAGGTAGCGCGTGGGAGACCCAGTACTTC	.	.	TRBV25-1	TRBJ2-5
CASSLTASSTDTQYF	TGTGCCAGCAGCTTAACAGCCTCTAGCACAGATACGCAGTATTTT	.	.	TRBV7-9	TRBJ2-3
CASSNSQGSYSPLHF	TGTGCCAGCAGCAACTCACAGGGTTCATATTCACCCCTCCACTTT	.	.	TRBV7-8	TRBJ1-6